Included here is one T cell receptor beta chain sequence, with context. Its target is unknown. This CDR3 comprises 15 residues. The V segment lost 5 bases and the J segment 4 bases; nucleotides outside the gene matches: 8. Germline V gives CDR1 LNHDA, CDR2 SQIVND (reference sequence). These data originate in a study of cytomegalovirus exposure and HLA in healthy donors. Study-wide results and limits: With later analysis, a missense DCLRE1C variant became linked to TCR beta V- and J-gene trimming.

The PCR employed 60 Vbeta primers together with 13 Jbeta primers. Here immunoSEQ multiplex PCR was the method, and the copy in TCRdb shows in-frame clones only, minus some. The table has roughly 110,000 clones, roughly 73% seen once. The chain couples TRBV19 to TRBJ1-5; TRBD1 matches 7 bases. This sequence was found in a young woman in good health and CMV-seronegative. Sequencing was done on a sample of PBMCs. DNA for the CDR3: TGTGCCAGTAGTCTCTACAGGGGTGGGAATCAGCCCCAGCATTTT. It translates to CASSLYRGGNQPQHF. Looking up the rest from reference TRBV19 and TRBJ1-5 gives the full variable domain: DGGITQSPKYLFRKEGQNVTLSCEQNLNHDAMYWYRQDPGQGLRLIYYSQIVNDFQKGDIAEGYSVSREKKESFPLTVTSAQKNPTAFYLCASSLYRGGNQPQHFGDGTRLSIL.